Following are 8 T cell receptor beta chains from one sample sequenced in a study of shared clonotypes between healthy human individuals. Only in-frame clones appear in the TCRdb table, and some are missing; sequencing was by immunoSEQ multiplex PCR. The sample lists around 2.5 million clones, under 95% occurring once. Sequenced sample: naive CD4+ T cells from PBMCs. The subset was: CD45RA+ positively selected. The receptors were gathered from a man between 18 and 29 years old in good health. Some clones in this sample may be carry-over from other donors' samples.

The chain is built from TRBV30 and TRBJ2-7; D is possibly TRBD2 (5 bases). Per the germline V gene, CDR1 is GTSNPN and CDR2 is SVGIG (reference sequence). V lost 3 bases and J lost 1, with 13 bases in between. The CDR3 is made up of 14 amino acids. This CDR3 reads CAWSDTGKSYEQYF. Here the CDR3 DNA reads TGTGCCTGGAGCGATACCGGGAAGTCCTACGAGCAGTACTTC. Based on the CDR3 plus reference TRBV30 and TRBJ2-7, the full variable domain is SQTIHQWPATLVQPVGSPLSLECTVEGTSNPNLYWYRQAAGRGLQLLFYSVGIGQISSEVPQNLSASRPQDRQFILSSKKLLLSDSGFYLCAWSDTGKSYEQYFGPGTRLTVT.

The chain joins TRBV28 to TRBJ2-1; 10 bases match TRBD2. The CDR3 sequence is 15 residues long. Germline V CDR1 and CDR2: MDHEN, SYDVKM. Germline trimming cut 4 bases from V and 4 bases from J; bases unmatched to any gene: 4. The CDR3 protein is CASSYLAGGYNEQFF. In DNA form, the CDR3 reads TGTGCCAGCAGTTACTTAGCGGGGGGATACAATGAGCAGTTCTTC.

This chain connects TRBV15 to TRBJ1-4, with D perhaps TRBD1 (5 bases). Trimming left V 8 bases short and J 0 bases short, with 7 bases between. The CDR3 runs to 13 residues. Germline V CDR1 and CDR2: LNHNV, YYDKDF (reference sequence). CDR3: CATQQATNEKLFF. CDR3 nucleotide sequence: TGTGCCACCCAACAGGCAACTAATGAAAAACTGTTTTTT.

The chain links TRBV11-2 to TRBJ2-7; no definite D call. From germline, CDR1 is SGHAT and CDR2 FQNNGV. This CDR3 has 14 residues. The V end lost 3 bases, the J end lost 3 bases, and 12 bases lay between the germline ends. The CDR3, as DNA: TGTGCCAGCAGCTTCGGGCAGATTCACTACGAGCAGTACTTC. This sequence encodes CASSFGQIHYEQYF.

The chain combines TRBV18 with TRBJ1-1, with no clear D. The CDR3 is 16 residues long. Trimming cost V 5 bases and J 4 bases, with 20 bases left between them. The germline V gene has CDR1 KGHSH and CDR2 LQKENI. DNA for the CDR3: TGTGCCAGCTCAGCCCTAACGGGTAGTCTATCCACTGAAGCTTTCTTT. It encodes CASSALTGSLSTEAFF.

CDR3 residues: CASRAPHASGNSPLHF. CDR3 sequence (DNA): TGTGCCAGCAGAGCCCCCCACGCGAGTGGAAATTCACCCCTCCACTTT. This chain links TRBV28 with TRBJ1-6; no definite D call. Germline-derived CDR1 and CDR2 are MDHEN and SYDVKM. The V and J ends lost 6 bases and 7 bases respectively, with 19 bases between them. There are 16 residues in the CDR3.

This clone occurred once. This chain joins TRBV5-1 and TRBJ2-3, with TRBD1 matching over 7 bases. The germline V gene has CDR1 SGHRS and CDR2 YFSETQ. The V gene end was trimmed by 4 bases and the J gene end by 4 bases; junction bases not matched to a gene: 15. This CDR3 is 17 amino acids long. CDR3 in amino acids: CASSPKGGGPGSDTQYF. The CDR3 DNA reads as TGCGCCAGCAGCCCCAAAGGGGGCGGTCCGGGTTCAGATACGCAGTATTTT.

A single count supports this clone. This chain links TRBV2 with TRBJ1-1; TRBD1 might be the D (6 bases). The V end lost 6 bases, the J end lost 1 base, and 15 bases lay between the germline ends. This CDR3 region has 15 residues. Germline V gene data show CDR1 as SNHLY and CDR2 as FYNNEI. The CDR3 sequence is CASRSTGLRNTEAFF. The CDR3 bases are TGTGCCAGCAGATCAACAGGGCTCCGGAACACTGAAGCTTTCTTT. The variable domain in full, with the rest retrieved from reference TRBV2 and TRBJ1-1, is EPEVTQTPSHQVTQMGQEVILRCVPISNHLYFYWYRQILGQKVEFLVSFYNNEISEKSEIFDDQFSVERPDGSNFTLKIRSTKLEDSAMYFCASRSTGLRNTEAFFGQGTRLTVV.